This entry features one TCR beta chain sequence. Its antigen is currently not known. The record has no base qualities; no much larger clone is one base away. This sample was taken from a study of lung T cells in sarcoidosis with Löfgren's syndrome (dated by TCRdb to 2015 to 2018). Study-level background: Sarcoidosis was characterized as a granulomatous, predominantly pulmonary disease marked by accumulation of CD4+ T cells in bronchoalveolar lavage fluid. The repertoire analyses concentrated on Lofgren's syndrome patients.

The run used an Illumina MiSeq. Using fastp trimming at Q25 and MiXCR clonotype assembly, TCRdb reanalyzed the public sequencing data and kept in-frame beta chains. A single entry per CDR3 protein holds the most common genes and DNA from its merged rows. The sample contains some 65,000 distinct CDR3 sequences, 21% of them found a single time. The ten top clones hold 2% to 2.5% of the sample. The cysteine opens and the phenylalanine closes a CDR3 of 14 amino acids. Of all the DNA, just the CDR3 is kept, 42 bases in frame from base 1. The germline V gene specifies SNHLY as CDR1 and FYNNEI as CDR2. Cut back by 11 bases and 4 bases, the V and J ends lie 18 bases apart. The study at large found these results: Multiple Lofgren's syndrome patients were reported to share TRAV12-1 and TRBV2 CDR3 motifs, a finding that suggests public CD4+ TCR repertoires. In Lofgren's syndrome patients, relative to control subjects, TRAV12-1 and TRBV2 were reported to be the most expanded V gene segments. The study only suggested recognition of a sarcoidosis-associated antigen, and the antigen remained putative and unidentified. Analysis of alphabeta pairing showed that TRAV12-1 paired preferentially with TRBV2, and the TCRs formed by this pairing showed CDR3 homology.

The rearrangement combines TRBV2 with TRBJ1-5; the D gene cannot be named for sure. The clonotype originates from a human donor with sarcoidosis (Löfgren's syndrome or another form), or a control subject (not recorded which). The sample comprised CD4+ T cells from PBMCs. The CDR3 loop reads CAGNPDGFNQPQHF. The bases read TGTGCCGGCAACCCGGACGGATTTAATCAGCCCCAGCATTTT.